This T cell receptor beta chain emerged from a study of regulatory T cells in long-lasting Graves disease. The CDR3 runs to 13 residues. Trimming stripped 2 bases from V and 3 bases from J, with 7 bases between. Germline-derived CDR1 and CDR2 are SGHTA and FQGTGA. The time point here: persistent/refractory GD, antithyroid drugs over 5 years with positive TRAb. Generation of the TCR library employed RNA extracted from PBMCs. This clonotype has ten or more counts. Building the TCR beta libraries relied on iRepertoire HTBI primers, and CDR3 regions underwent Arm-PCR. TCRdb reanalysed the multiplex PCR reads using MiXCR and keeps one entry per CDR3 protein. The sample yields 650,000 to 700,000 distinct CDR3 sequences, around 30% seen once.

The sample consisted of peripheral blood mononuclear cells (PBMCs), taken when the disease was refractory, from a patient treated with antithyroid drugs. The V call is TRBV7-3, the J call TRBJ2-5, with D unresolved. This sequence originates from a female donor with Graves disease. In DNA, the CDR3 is TGTGCCAGCAGCTTAGCTAGAGAAGAGACCCAGTACTTC. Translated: CASSLAREETQYF. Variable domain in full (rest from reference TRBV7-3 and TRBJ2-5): GAGVSQTPSNKVTEKGKYVELRCDPISGHTALYWYRQSLGQGPEFLIYFQGTGAADDSGLPNDRFFAVRPEGSVSTLKIQRTERGDSAVYLCASSLAREETQYFGPGTRLLVL.